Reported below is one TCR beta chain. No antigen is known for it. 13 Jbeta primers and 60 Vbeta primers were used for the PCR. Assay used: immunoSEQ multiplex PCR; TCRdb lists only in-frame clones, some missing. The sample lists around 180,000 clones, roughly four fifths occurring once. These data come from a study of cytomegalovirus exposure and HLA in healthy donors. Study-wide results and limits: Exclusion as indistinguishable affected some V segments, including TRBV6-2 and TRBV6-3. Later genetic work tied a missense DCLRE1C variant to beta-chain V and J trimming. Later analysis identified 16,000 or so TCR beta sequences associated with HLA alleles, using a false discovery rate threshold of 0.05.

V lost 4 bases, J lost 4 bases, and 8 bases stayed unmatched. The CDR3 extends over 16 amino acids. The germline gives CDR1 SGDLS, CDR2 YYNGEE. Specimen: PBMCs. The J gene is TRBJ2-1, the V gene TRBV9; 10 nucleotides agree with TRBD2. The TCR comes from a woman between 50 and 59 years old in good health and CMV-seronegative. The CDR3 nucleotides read TGTGCCAGCAGCTCTTCTGGGGGACTAGCGTACAATGAGCAGTTCTTC. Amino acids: CASSSSGGLAYNEQFF.